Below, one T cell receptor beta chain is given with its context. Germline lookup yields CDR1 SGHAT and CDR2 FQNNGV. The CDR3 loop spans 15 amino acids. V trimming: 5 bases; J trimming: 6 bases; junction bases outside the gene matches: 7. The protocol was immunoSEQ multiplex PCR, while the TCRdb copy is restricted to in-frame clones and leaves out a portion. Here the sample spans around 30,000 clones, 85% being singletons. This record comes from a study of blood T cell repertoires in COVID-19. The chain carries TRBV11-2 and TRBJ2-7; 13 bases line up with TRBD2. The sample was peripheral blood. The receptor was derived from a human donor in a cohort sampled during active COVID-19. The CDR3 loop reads CASSRTSGGASEQYF. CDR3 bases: TGTGCCAGCAGCCGAACTAGCGGGGGGGCCTCCGAGCAGTACTTC.